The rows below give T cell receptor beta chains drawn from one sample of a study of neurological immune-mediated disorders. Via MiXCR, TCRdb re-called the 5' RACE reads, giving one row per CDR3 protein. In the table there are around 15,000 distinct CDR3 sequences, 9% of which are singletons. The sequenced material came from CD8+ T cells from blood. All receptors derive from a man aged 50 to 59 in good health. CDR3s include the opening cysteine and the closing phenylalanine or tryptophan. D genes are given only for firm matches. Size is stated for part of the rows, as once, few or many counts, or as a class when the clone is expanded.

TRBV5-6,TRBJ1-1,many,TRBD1,CASSLGPGQGTEAFF,TGTGCCAGCAGCTTGGGACCGGGACAGGGCACTGAAGCTTTCTTT
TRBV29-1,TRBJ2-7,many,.,CSVEELGYEQYF,TGCAGCGTTGAAGAATTGGGGTACGAGCAGTACTTC
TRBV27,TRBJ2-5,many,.,CASARDASVDQYF,TGTGCCAGTGCTCGGGACGCATCAGTGGACCAGTACTTC
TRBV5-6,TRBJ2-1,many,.,CASSLGPGDEQFF,TGTGCCAGCAGCTTGGGACCGGGCGATGAGCAGTTCTTC
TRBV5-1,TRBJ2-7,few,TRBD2,CASSFGPSGREQYF,TGCGCCAGCAGCTTCGGACCTAGCGGGAGAGAGCAGTACTTC
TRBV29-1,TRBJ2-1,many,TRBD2,CSLTLGGSSYNEQFF,TGCAGCTTAACTCTGGGCGGGAGCTCCTACAATGAGCAGTTCTTC
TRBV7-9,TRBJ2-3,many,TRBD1,CASSGRDRVSMDTQYF,TGTGCCAGCAGCGGCCGGGACAGGGTATCGATGGATACGCAGTATTTT
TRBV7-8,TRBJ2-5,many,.,CASSPSGVEGSETQYF,TGTGCCAGCAGCCCCTCCGGGGTGGAGGGTTCAGAGACCCAGTACTTC
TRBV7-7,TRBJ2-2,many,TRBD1,CASSLGTGTNTGELFF,TGTGCCAGCAGCTTAGGGACAGGGACGAACACCGGGGAGCTGTTTTTT
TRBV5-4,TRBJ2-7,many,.,CASSSSPGTPPYEQYF,TGTGCCAGCAGCTCCTCACCCGGGACCCCCCCCTACGAGCAGTACTTC
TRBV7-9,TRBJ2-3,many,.,CASSLVGRTDTQYF,TGTGCCAGCAGCTTAGTGGGGCGAACAGATACGCAGTATTTT
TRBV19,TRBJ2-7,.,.,CASSILASGEQYF,TGTGCCAGTAGTATACTTGCGTCGGGCGAGCAGTACTTC
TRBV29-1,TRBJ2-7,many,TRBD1,CSASTGNNYEQYF,TGCAGCGCCTCGACAGGGAACAACTACGAGCAGTACTTC
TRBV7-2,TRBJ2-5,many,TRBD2,CASSETPGLAHYQGTQYF,TGTGCCAGCAGCGAAACACCGGGACTAGCGCACTACCAGGGGACCCAGTACTTC
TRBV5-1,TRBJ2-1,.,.,CASSLAWDEQFF,TGCGCCAGCAGCTTGGCCTGGGATGAGCAGTTCTTC
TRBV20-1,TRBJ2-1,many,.,CSAREEGVFDEQFF,TGCAGTGCTAGAGAAGAGGGAGTCTTCGATGAGCAGTTCTTC
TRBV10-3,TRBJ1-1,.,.,CAISERGFSPEAFF,TGTGCCATCAGTGAGAGGGGGTTCAGCCCTGAAGCTTTCTTT
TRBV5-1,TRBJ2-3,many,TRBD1,CASSLAGQVRTDTQYF,TGCGCCAGCAGCTTGGCTGGACAGGTTCGCACAGATACGCAGTATTTT
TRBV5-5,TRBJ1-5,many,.,CVSSEGSGAGNQPQHF,TGTGTCAGCAGCGAAGGTAGCGGGGCGGGCAATCAGCCCCAGCATTTT
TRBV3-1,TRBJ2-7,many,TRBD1,CASSQYHRTGDYEQYF,TGTGCCAGCAGCCAATACCACCGGACAGGGGACTACGAGCAGTACTTC
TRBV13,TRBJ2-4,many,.,CASSSIHQLAKNIQYF,TGTGCCAGCAGCTCTATACATCAGTTAGCCAAAAACATTCAGTACTTC
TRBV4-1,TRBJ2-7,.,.,CASSPQPGTNSYEQYF,TGCGCCAGCAGCCCACAACCGGGCACGAACTCCTACGAGCAGTACTTC
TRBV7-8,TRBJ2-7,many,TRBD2,CASSLLAGTSGYEQYF,TGTGCCAGCAGCTTGCTCGCCGGGACTAGCGGCTACGAGCAGTACTTC
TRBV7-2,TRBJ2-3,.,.,CASRGMGTDTQYF,TGTGCCAGCAGGGGGATGGGCACAGATACGCAGTATTTT
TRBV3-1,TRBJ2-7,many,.,CASSQDPPGVPYEQYF,TGTGCCAGCAGCCAAGATCCCCCAGGTGTTCCCTACGAGCAGTACTTC
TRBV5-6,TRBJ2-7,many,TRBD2,CASSLAGLARNYEQYF,TGTGCCAGCAGCTTGGCGGGACTAGCGCGGAACTACGAGCAGTACTTC
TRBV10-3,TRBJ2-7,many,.,CAISDGTNPYEQYF,TGTGCCATCAGTGATGGTACTAACCCCTACGAGCAGTACTTC
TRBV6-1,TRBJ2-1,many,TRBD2,CATGTSGTYNEQFF,TGTGCCACCGGGACTAGCGGGACCTACAATGAGCAGTTCTTC
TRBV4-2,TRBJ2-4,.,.,CDSSQLDVDGQNIQYF,TGTGACAGCAGCCAATTAGATGTGGATGGGCAAAACATTCAGTACTTC
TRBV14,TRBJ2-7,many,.,CASSPSSYHYEQYF,TGTGCCAGCAGCCCCTCCAGCTACCACTACGAGCAGTACTTC
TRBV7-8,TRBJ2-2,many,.,CASSWPQGTANTGELFF,TGTGCCAGCAGCTGGCCCCAAGGGACCGCTAACACCGGGGAGCTGTTTTTT
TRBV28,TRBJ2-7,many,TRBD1,CASSPGQVQSYEQYF,TGTGCCAGCAGTCCCGGACAGGTTCAATCCTACGAGCAGTACTTC
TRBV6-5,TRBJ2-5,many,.,CASNLGRAWETQYF,TGTGCCAGCAATTTGGGCCGGGCTTGGGAGACCCAGTACTTC
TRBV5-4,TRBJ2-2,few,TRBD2,CASSLWLAGSTGELFF,TGTGCCAGCAGCTTGTGGCTAGCGGGCTCCACCGGGGAGCTGTTTTTT
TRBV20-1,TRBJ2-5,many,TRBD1,CSAGPGTVDYGTQYF,TGCAGTGCTGGGCCCGGGACAGTAGATTACGGGACCCAGTACTTC
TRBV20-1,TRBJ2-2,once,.,CSAREYGSGELFF,TGCAGTGCTAGAGAATATGGAAGCGGGGAGCTGTTTTTT
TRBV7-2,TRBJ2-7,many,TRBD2,CASSPASGRGYEQYF,TGTGCCAGCAGCCCAGCTAGCGGGAGGGGGTACGAGCAGTACTTC
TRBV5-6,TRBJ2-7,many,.,CASSLGGTEQYF,TGTGCCAGCAGCTTGGGAGGGACCGAGCAGTACTTC
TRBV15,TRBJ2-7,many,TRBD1,CATSRVGTGGLYEQYF,TGTGCCACCAGCAGAGTGGGGACAGGGGGTCTCTACGAGCAGTACTTC
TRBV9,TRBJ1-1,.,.,CASSVGGDTEAFF,TGTGCCAGCAGCGTTGGAGGGGACACTGAAGCTTTCTTT
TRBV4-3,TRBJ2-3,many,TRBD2,CASRQSTSGSTDTQYF,TGCGCCAGCAGGCAATCTACTAGCGGAAGCACAGATACGCAGTATTTT
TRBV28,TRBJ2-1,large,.,CASSSFGNEQFF,TGTGCCAGCAGTTCGTTCGGAAATGAGCAGTTCTTC
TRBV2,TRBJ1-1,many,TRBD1,CASSEGVGQMNTEAFF,TGTGCCAGCAGTGAAGGTGTGGGACAGATGAACACTGAAGCTTTCTTT